The T cell receptor (beta chain) under discussion was sequenced for a study of T cell changes during pregnancy in multiple sclerosis (dated by TCRdb to the late 2010s). Concerning the study at large: The study examined how the T cell repertoire changed over the course of pregnancy in women with multiple sclerosis.

The library came from the immunoSEQ multiplex PCR assay. TCRdb stores this immuneACCESS table with in-frame sequences only. Part of the clones is absent; in the studies checked, under half of the shortfall reflects unresolved V genes, and no reason is known for the rest. This sample comprises about 59,000 clones, 85% to 95% of them detected only once. The ten largest account for roughly 2.6% of the sample. Concerning this clone: Its specific antigen is unknown. No base quality information exists; no much larger clone differs at one position.

The trim is 2 bases for V and 3 bases for J, with a gap of 10 bases between the germline ends. The germline V gene gives CDR1 as MNHEY and CDR2 as SVGAGI. Measured from the cysteine to the phenylalanine, the CDR3 is 14 residues long. Only the CDR3 region is kept as DNA, spanning 42 bases read in frame from base 1. The sequence links TRBV6-5 to TRBJ1-1; the D gene lacks a confident call. The receptor comes from a female donor with multiple sclerosis, enrolled in a pregnancy study. Source: CD8+ T cells from peripheral blood mononuclear cells, taken in the third trimester of pregnancy. CDR3 loop: CASSYDWMYTEAFF. The sequenced DNA is TGTGCCAGCAGTTACGACTGGATGTACACTGAAGCTTTCTTT.